This T cell receptor (beta chain) was identified in a study of blood T cell repertoires in COVID-19. Study overall: T cells, B-cell-depleted T cells, or PBMCs provided the cDNA or gDNA that served as material.

Residents of approximately 25 US areas, aged roughly 18 to 89 years, made up the participants. Self-reported history from a screening survey and questionnaire set each donor's cohort. Trimming stripped 0 bases from V and 6 bases from J, with 12 bases between. Germline CDR1 is LGHNA and CDR2 is YSLEER. The CDR3 extends over 15 amino acids. In the original workflow: The authors estimated nucleated cell counts from reference gene primer amplification. The table came from immunoSEQ multiplex PCR; TCRdb's copy has only in-frame clones and leaves some out. V and J calls and clone size are those listed in that table; D and trimming were worked out from the DNA. The data show about 270,000 clones, with approximately 90% seen just once and over 3.5% held by the top ten.

The source is a woman in her 30s with acute COVID-19. V is TRBV4-3 and J is TRBJ2-1, with a possible D match to TRBD1 (5 bases). The specimen sequenced was PBMCs or T cells enriched from blood (not recorded which). This CDR3 is CASSQEGGAVNEQFF. The CDR3 DNA follows: TGCGCCAGCAGCCAAGAAGGTGGGGCTGTCAATGAGCAGTTCTTC.